The T cell receptor beta chain described here comes from a study of T cells in Graves' hyperthyroidism and ophthalmopathy. About the study: Pretreatment peripheral blood was obtained at initial diagnosis.

TCR beta CDR3 sequences were amplified from RNA transcripts. Researchers ran a first-round RT-PCR on the TCR CDR3 using the HTBI primer set. One entry per CDR3 protein, called by TCRdb with MiXCR from the multiplex PCR reads. Here the sample spans just under 750,000 distinct CDR3 sequences, 35% being singletons. Study-level findings and limits: Appearing also in blood were most of the thyroid clonotypes expanded above 0.001.

Using 9.5 to 10 ml of fresh peripheral blood, PBMCs were prepared. Germline-derived CDR1 and CDR2 are SEHNR and FQNEAQ (reference sequence). The CDR3 spans 15 residues. Unmatched junction bases numbered 3, after V lost 1 base and J lost 0 bases. This clonotype appeared many times. Its antigen remains unknown. Sequenced: blood. This chain joins TRBV7-9 and TRBJ2-7, with 7 bases matching TRBD2. The sequence derives from a woman aged 40-49 years with Graves' hyperthyroidism. The CDR3 coding sequence is TGTGCCAGCAGCTTAGGTGGCGGGAGCTCCTACGAGCAGTACTTC. Its protein is CASSLGGGSSYEQYF.